The subject of this entry is one T cell receptor (beta chain). Its target is not known. The V and J ends lost 0 bases and 4 bases respectively, with 13 bases between them. The germline gives CDR1 SGHRS, CDR2 YFSETQ. CDR3 length equals 16 residues. This sample is part of a study of graft-versus-host responses after intestinal transplantation. Clones were sequenced by immunoSEQ multiplex PCR, and TCRdb holds only the in-frame ones, with some missing. The sample contains about 110,000 clones, about 94% of which appear only once. The TCR sequence derives from a human donor who received an intestinal transplant. Source: unstimulated CD8+ T cells sorted from spleen or lymph node cells, taken before intestinal transplant. The V call is TRBV5-1, the J call TRBJ2-2, with D possibly TRBD2 on 5 matching bases. The CDR3 nucleotides read TGCGCCAGCAGCTTGGCCTGGGAGTGGGGCACCGGGGAGCTGTTTTTT. It yields the protein CASSLAWEWGTGELFF.